This is a list of T cell receptor beta chains from one sample in a study of OX40 agonist ivuxolimab in advanced cancers. The protocol was immunoSEQ multiplex PCR, while the TCRdb copy is restricted to in-frame clones and leaves out a portion. The table shows some 66,000 clones, with more than 75% occurring only once. The specimen comprised CD4+ or CD8+ T cells sorted from blood, sampled in a trial of the OX40 agonist ivuxolimab. Receptor source: an adult with an advanced solid tumor such as melanoma, head and neck, liver or kidney cancer. Each CDR3 is given without its conserved first and last residue.

V gene: TRBV10-1
CDR3 protein: ASSDTGNTDTQY

V gene: TRBV7-9
CDR3 protein: ASSSGHAVEQY

V gene: TRBV30
CDR3 protein: AWSAETGNTIY

V gene: TRBV7-2
CDR3 protein: AGRDRGRTGELF

V gene: TRBV30
CDR3 protein: AWTAWDSNSPLH

V gene: TRBV6-5
CDR3 protein: ASSSPGQAMNGYT

V gene: TRBV7-7
CDR3 protein: ASSQDSPGNGPQY

V gene: TRBV4-2
CDR3 protein: ASSQDLGQGNYEQY

V gene: TRBV6-5
CDR3 protein: ASSLPLYAEQF

V gene: TRBV6-1
CDR3 protein: ASRKNREAGELF

V gene: TRBV21-1
CDR3 protein: ASSKDRLYGYT

V gene: TRBV5-1
CDR3 protein: ASSQMPGRGGTDTQY

V gene: TRBV11-2
CDR3 protein: ASSPREDSNYGYT

V gene: TRBV9
CDR3 protein: ASSPPLARGRYNEQF

V gene: TRBV5-1
CDR3 protein: ASSIMGGNNEQF

V gene: TRBV6-1
CDR3 protein: ASSVRTGGNYGYT

V gene: TRBV30
CDR3 protein: AWSTRAEAF

V gene: TRBV10-2
CDR3 protein: ASSDRVNTEAF

V gene: TRBV4-2
CDR3 protein: ASSQARQYNSPLH

V gene: TRBV7-7
CDR3 protein: ASSLDGRTGELF

V gene: TRBV7-9
CDR3 protein: ASSSQRQGASSPLH

V gene: TRBV19
CDR3 protein: ASSSRGASSTDTQY

V gene: TRBV9
CDR3 protein: ASSVGNPPTEAF

V gene: TRBV7-9
CDR3 protein: ASSPGQPASNSPLH

V gene: TRBV5-4
CDR3 protein: ASSSTSNSPLH

V gene: TRBV7-2
CDR3 protein: ASSPQSLGSHGYT

V gene: TRBV5-4
CDR3 protein: ASSFGGATYNEQF

V gene: TRBV4-2
CDR3 protein: ASSQAGTSGVGQY

V gene: TRBV10-3
CDR3 protein: AISASGTFNSNQPQH

V gene: TRBV7-2
CDR3 protein: ASSLYAGKGADTQY

V gene: TRBV30
CDR3 protein: AWSGGGNQPQH

V gene: TRBV18
CDR3 protein: ASSTDSRSSPLH

V gene: TRBV6-4
CDR3 protein: ASSDWTGTGYT

V gene: TRBV5-8
CDR3 protein: ASSSGATVRPYEQY

V gene: TRBV15
CDR3 protein: ATSRAGQPSNQPQH

V gene: TRBV2
CDR3 protein: ASRAQGGSNLPQH

V gene: TRBV7-6
CDR3 protein: ASSLGTRQGVAKNIQY

V gene: TRBV18
CDR3 protein: ASSPGQGSSPLH

V gene: TRBV5-6
CDR3 protein: ASSLLQGTGNTIY

V gene: TRBV2
CDR3 protein: ASRDRGLGANVLT

V gene: TRBV6-4
CDR3 protein: ASRNPSGGANTEAF

V gene: TRBV27
CDR3 protein: ASRRPGTDTQY